The source of this TCR beta chain is a study of shared clonotypes between healthy human individuals. Whole-study results and caveats: Shared across a handful of donors were around 5% of the naive CD4 clonotypes.

Turning to this clone: What it recognizes is unknown.

Researchers ran the assay at a deep level. Original handling: Junction-only sequences without quality scores came from ImmunoSEQ, so filtering differed. Clones were sequenced by immunoSEQ multiplex PCR, and TCRdb holds only the in-frame ones, with some missing. V and J calls and clone size are as listed in that table; D and trimming were resolved from the DNA. The table has roughly 1 million clones, around 75% seen once. This CDR3 contains 14 residues. Trimming cost V 2 bases and J 4 bases; bases outside gene matches: 6. Germline V gene lookup returns CDR1 GTSNPN and CDR2 SVGIG (reference sequence). The source of this sequence is a man between 18 and 29 years old in good health. Sequencing input: memory CD4+ T cells sorted from blood. Subset in this sample: CD45RA-negative fraction. The chain combines TRBV30 with TRBJ2-3; 7 positions match TRBD2. The CDR3 sequence: CAWSLGLAADTQYF. The DNA of the CDR3 is TGTGCCTGGAGTTTAGGGCTAGCGGCAGATACGCAGTATTTT.